This T cell receptor (beta chain) derives from a study of T-cell memory formation after mild COVID-19. Regarding the study as a whole: Researchers report contracting CD4+ clones mostly in CM and EM, with CD8+ clones in EMRA.

MiXCR, applied by TCRdb to the 5' RACE reads, yields one record per CDR3 protein. The sample shows some 150,000 distinct CDR3 sequences, 14% to 15% of them seen only once. Losses at the gene ends were 5 bases for V and 3 bases for J; bases not matched to a gene: 6. Germline CDR1 SGHDN, CDR2 FVKESK. The CDR3 contains 15 residues. Comments on this clonotype: What it recognizes is unknown.

This sequence joins TRBV14 and TRBJ1-4; 7 bases fit TRBD1. Sequencing used PBMCs or a T cell subset sorted from them (not recorded which). This receptor was obtained from an adult woman who had mild COVID-19 (a few samples of this study predate the infection). Cell type and time point are not known. This CDR3 reads CASSTVQGPNEKLFF. CDR3 coding DNA: TGTGCCAGCAGCACAGTACAGGGGCCTAATGAAAAACTGTTTTTT.